The clone carrying this TCR beta chain came up a few times. Its antigen remains unknown. The sample comes from a study of human T cells and chemical hapten exposure. General study points: Once DPC sensitization occurred, TCRs above 1 in 1000 frequency showed no change.

The V gene lost 3 bases and the J gene lost 12 bases, with 14 bases spanning the gap. The CDR3 totals 12 residues. Per germline, CDR1 SGHAT and CDR2 FQNNGV. Described time point: patch test 2, 6 weeks after DPC sensitization. This sample's treatment: therapeutic diphenylcyclopropenone sensitization with weekly scalp DPC. For the library, individual cDNA molecules each received unique molecular identifiers. Each CDR3 protein is one row after TCRdb ran MiXCR on the RACE reads. Among about 54,000 distinct CDR3 sequences listed, about a tenth were seen once. The sequence was collected from a woman in her 50s with alopecia areata. Some clones in this sample may be carry-over from other donors' samples. This chain uses TRBV11-2 with TRBJ1-1, with D unresolved. This material consisted of whole blood, taken in connection with sensitization to the hapten diphenylcyclopropenone (DPC). CDR3 residues: CASSFSDRRTFF. CDR3 sequence (DNA): TGTGCCAGCAGCTTTTCGGATCGAAGGACTTTCTTT.